The 28 T cell receptor beta chains below come from one sample, sequenced in a study of naive and memory T cell subsets. Study results and limitations: Possibly reflecting memory cells re-expressing CD45RA, a few larger clonotypes occurred in naive repertoires, especially CD8.

Antigens of these TCRs are unknown. Both TRBC1 and TRBC2 were covered by a beta constant-region primer of two equimolar oligonucleotides. Four rounds of PCR amplified the ligated cDNA using nested alpha and beta constant-region primers plus SP2. TCRdb independently ran MiXCR on the UMI-ligation and nested PCR reads; one entry per CDR3 protein. The data show about 160,000 distinct CDR3 sequences, with roughly 22% seen just once and about 0.11% held by the top ten. The sample comprised naive CD4+ T cells from blood. The receptors shown here come from a human donor in good health.

The V gene is TRBV20-1, the J gene TRBJ2-5; 16 bases agree with TRBD2. Germline CDR1 and CDR2: DFQATT and SNEGSKA (reference sequence). The trim removed 0 bases at V and 7 bases at J, leaving 2 bases unmatched. The CDR3 runs 15 residues. DNA for the CDR3: TGCAGTGCTAGAGAGGGACTAGCGGGAGGGGGGACCCAGTACTTC. This gives the protein CSAREGLAGGGTQYF.

V is TRBV7-8 and J is TRBJ1-1, with a possible D match to TRBD1 (6 bases). Per germline, CDR1 SGHVS and CDR2 FQNEAQ. CDR3 length equals 15 residues. V lost 4 bases and J lost 1, with 13 bases in between. The CDR3 here is CASSSRGPTNTEAFF. The CDR3 DNA reads as TGTGCCAGCAGCTCGCGGGGGCCGACGAACACTGAAGCTTTCTTT.

The J gene is TRBJ2-1, the V gene TRBV3-1; 7 bases are a match to TRBD1. Germline V gene lookup returns CDR1 LGHDT and CDR2 YNNKEL (reference sequence). After removal of 5 bases from V and 0 bases from J, the junction contained 4 bases not matched to a gene. The CDR3 consists of 15 residues. CDR3 residues: CASSARDSSYNEQFF. DNA for the CDR3: TGTGCCAGCAGCGCAAGGGACAGCTCCTACAATGAGCAGTTCTTC.

This chain joins TRBV20-1 and TRBJ2-7; the D gene is possibly TRBD1 (6 bases). The V gene lost 2 bases and the J gene lost 6 bases, with 11 bases spanning the gap. This CDR3 is built from 12 residues. In germline, CDR1 is DFQATT, CDR2 SNEGSKA (reference sequence). The CDR3 sequence: CSARQGPVEQYF. DNA of the CDR3: TGCAGTGCTAGACAGGGGCCAGTCGAGCAGTACTTC.

V gene TRBV28 combines with J gene TRBJ1-2; TRBD1 is a possible D gene (5 bases). The germline CDR1 and CDR2 sequences are MDHEN and SYDVKM. This CDR3 has 13 amino acids. V was trimmed by 2 bases and J by 3 bases, leaving 7 bases between them. CDR3 in DNA: TGTGCCAGCAGTTTAGTGGGGGACTATGGCTACACCTTC. It is translated as CASSLVGDYGYTF.

This clonotype was picked up a small number of times. V and J are TRBV29-1 and TRBJ2-1; D may correspond to TRBD1 or TRBD2 (5 bases each). The V end was cut by 5 bases, the J end by 8 bases, with 13 bases between. The CDR3 extends over 12 amino acids. The germline CDR1 and CDR2 sequences are SQVTM and ANQGSEA. The CDR3 DNA reads as TGCAGCGTTAAAGGGGAGTCGGATGAGCAGTTCTTC. Its protein product is CSVKGESDEQFF.

This clonotype was counted only a few times. J is TRBJ2-7 and V is TRBV28; D is unresolved. CDR3 length: 14 amino acids. Germline assignment: CDR1 MDHEN and CDR2 SYDVKM. The V gene lost 3 bases and the J gene lost 2 bases, with 11 bases spanning the gap. The chain's CDR3 is CASSLGGVPYEQYF. The CDR3 DNA sequence: TGTGCCAGCAGTTTGGGTGGTGTGCCCTACGAGCAGTACTTC.

This clonotype was counted at least ten times. The gene calls are TRBV7-6 and TRBJ2-1; D is undetermined. From germline, CDR1 is SGHVS and CDR2 FNYEAQ. This CDR3 comprises 11 residues. Trimming removed 3 bases from V and 7 bases from J, with 4 bases in between. The CDR3 sequence is CASSFGNEQFF. As DNA, the CDR3 is TGTGCCAGCAGCTTCGGAAATGAGCAGTTCTTC.

There are a few counts of this clonotype. The chain's CDR3 is CATSDFPSSYNEQFF. In DNA form, the CDR3 reads TGTGCCACCAGTGATTTCCCGAGCTCCTACAATGAGCAGTTCTTC. The chain is built from TRBV24-1 and TRBJ2-1, with D unclear. The CDR3 contains 15 residues. Germline loops: CDR1 KGHDR, CDR2 SFDVKD. V lost 1 base and J lost 0, with 6 bases in between.

This clonotype turned up a few times. This chain links TRBV29-1 with TRBJ2-3; maybe TRBD2 (7 bases). This CDR3 is built from 14 residues. V lost 6 bases to trimming and J lost 6 bases, with 19 bases between them. The germline V gene encodes CDR1 SQVTM and CDR2 ANQGSEA. The DNA of the CDR3 is TGCAGCGTAGTGGAGGGGGGGCGGATGGATACGCAGTATTTT. This encodes CSVVEGGRMDTQYF.

Ten or more counts support this clonotype. The chain combines TRBV19 with TRBJ2-7; 8 positions match TRBD1. Germline V CDR1 and CDR2: LNHDA, SQIVND (reference sequence). CDR3 length: 14 amino acids. V dropped 5 bases and J dropped 1; count of bases not matched to a gene: 4. The CDR3 loop is CASSYDRGSYEQYF. DNA for the CDR3: TGTGCCAGTAGTTACGACAGGGGATCCTACGAGCAGTACTTC.

The CDR3 bases are TGTGCCAGCAGCACCGGGGGGTTAAACACTGAAGCTTTCTTT. This sequence encodes CASSTGGLNTEAFF. V gene TRBV5-5 combines with J gene TRBJ1-1; tentative D call: TRBD1 (5 bases). The V gene lost 4 bases and the J gene lost 2 bases, with 12 bases spanning the gap. The CDR3 runs to 14 residues. Germline-derived CDR1 and CDR2 are SGHKS and YYEKEE (reference sequence).

This clonotype was detected a few times. The V and J genes are TRBV20-1 and TRBJ1-1; D uncertain. The CDR3 has 12 residues. Germline CDR1 DFQATT, CDR2 SNEGSKA (reference sequence). The ends were cut back, 5 bases at V and 3 bases at J, with 10 bases in the middle. In DNA form, the CDR3 reads TGCAGTGCTCAAAGGACGGACACTGAAGCTTTCTTT. Translating gives CSAQRTDTEAFF.

The chain carries TRBV25-1 and TRBJ1-2, with a possible D match to TRBD1 (5 bases). The CDR3 sequence is 12 residues long. CDR1 is MGHDK and CDR2 is SYGVNS in the germline V gene. Trimming took off 7 bases at V and 4 bases at J, with 10 bases between the two ends. The CDR3: CASMGPPYGYTF. Written as DNA, the CDR3 is TGTGCCAGCATGGGACCGCCCTATGGCTACACCTTC.

This clonotype was detected only a few times. The chain joins TRBV3-1 to TRBJ2-1; 8 positions agree with TRBD1. Trimming at V came to 1 base and at J to 0 bases, leaving 2 bases not matched to a gene. CDR3 length: 16 residues. Germline V CDR1 and CDR2: LGHDT, YNNKEL (reference sequence). The CDR3 here is CASSQAGTGSYNEQFF. The CDR3 nucleotides are TGTGCCAGCAGCCAAGCGGGGACAGGCTCCTACAATGAGCAGTTCTTC.

This clonotype occurred many times. The chain employs TRBV25-1 and TRBJ2-3; 12 bases are a match to TRBD2. Germline V gene data show CDR1 as MGHDK and CDR2 as SYGVNS. V gave up 10 bases and J gave up 3 bases; unmatched junction bases: 5. This CDR3 has 14 amino acids. The CDR3 region is CATTGLAGTDTQYF. Here the CDR3 DNA reads TGTGCCACTACAGGACTAGCGGGAACAGATACGCAGTATTTT.

This clonotype was seen a few times. The V gene is TRBV6-2 or TRBV6-3, the J gene TRBJ2-1, with D possibly matching TRBD2 (5 bases). CDR1 and CDR2 from the germline V gene are MNHEY and SVGEGT. The CDR3 contains 13 residues. V was trimmed by 7 bases and J by 9 bases, leaving 16 bases between them. The CDR3 reads CASTMGGSGEQFF. DNA of the CDR3: TGTGCCAGCACAATGGGCGGGTCAGGTGAGCAGTTCTTC.

This clonotype was seen a handful of times. The chain couples TRBV20-1 to TRBJ1-6; D possibly corresponds to TRBD1 (6 bases). V was cut by 0 bases and J by 10 bases, with 16 bases left in between. CDR3 length equals 15 residues. Germline CDR1 reads DFQATT; CDR2 reads SNEGSKA (reference sequence). CDR3 in amino acids: CSAREGRGQRSPLHF. The CDR3 DNA reads as TGCAGTGCTAGAGAGGGCAGGGGACAACGATCACCCCTCCACTTT.

The sample holds many counts of this clonotype. This rearrangement joins TRBV28 to TRBJ2-7; TRBD2 agrees at 9 bases. The CDR3 runs 15 residues. CDR1 and CDR2 from the germline V gene are MDHEN and SYDVKM. V gave up 5 bases and J gave up 7 bases; unmatched junction bases: 12. The CDR3 region has the DNA TGTGCCAGCAGTCCGTTTAGCGGGAGCTTGTGGGAGCAGTACTTC. Its translation is CASSPFSGSLWEQYF. Filled out from reference TRBV28 and TRBJ2-7, the complete variable domain reads DVKVTQSSRYLVKRTGEKVFLECVQDMDHENMFWYRQDPGLGLRLIYFSYDVKMKEKGDIPEGYSVSREKKERFSLILESASTNQTSMYLCASSPFSGSLWEQYFGPGTRLTVT.

J is TRBJ1-2 and V is TRBV19; possible D gene TRBD1, 5 bases. CDR3 length: 15 residues. Germline CDR1 is LNHDA and CDR2 is SQIVND (reference sequence). Deletions cut 7 bases from V and 4 bases from J, with 19 bases between. The CDR3 protein is CASTGSLQGGYGYTF. The CDR3 nucleotides read TGTGCCAGTACTGGGTCCCTCCAGGGAGGCTATGGCTACACCTTC.

This clonotype was seen a handful of times. CDR3 sequence (DNA): TGTGCCTGGGGCACCGGGACAGGGAGAAACACTGAAGCTTTCTTT. Amino acid sequence: CAWGTGTGRNTEAFF. The J gene is TRBJ1-1, the V gene TRBV30; 9 nucleotides line up with TRBD1. J was trimmed by 2 bases and V by 5 bases; bases with no gene match: 9. This CDR3 is built from 15 residues. From germline, CDR1 is GTSNPN and CDR2 SVGIG (reference sequence).

The genes are TRBV12-3 or TRBV12-4 and TRBJ1-5; TRBD1 is a possible D gene (5 bases). This CDR3 comprises 15 residues. V lost 5 bases and J lost 4, with 15 bases in between. The CDR3 nucleotides read TGTGCCAGCAGTCCGGGCGGGGGAAAAAATCAGCCCCAGCATTTT. Translated, it gives CASSPGGGKNQPQHF.

The chain joins TRBV5-1 to TRBJ2-7; no firm D call. The germline gives CDR1 SGHRS, CDR2 YFSETQ. The CDR3 spans 14 residues. V shed 0 bases and J shed 2 bases, with 9 bases lying between them. CDR3 in amino acids: CASSLGAVTYEQYF. The DNA for the CDR3 is TGCGCCAGCAGCTTGGGGGCAGTTACCTACGAGCAGTACTTC.

V is TRBV2 and J is TRBJ2-1; D is possibly TRBD1 or TRBD2 (6 bases each). The CDR3 extends over 15 amino acids. The V end lost 5 bases, the J end lost 3 bases, and 14 bases lay between the germline ends. Per germline, CDR1 SNHLY and CDR2 FYNNEI. This CDR3 is CASSLRGAGYNEQFF. CDR3 sequence (DNA): TGTGCCAGCAGTCTGAGGGGGGCAGGCTACAATGAGCAGTTCTTC.

This clonotype was picked up a small number of times. The chain recombines TRBV10-3 with TRBJ2-5, with 7 bases lining up with TRBD2. From germline, CDR1 is ENHRY and CDR2 SYGVKD. The CDR3 spans 15 residues. Trimming cost V 6 bases and J 3 bases; bases outside gene matches: 10. CDR3 amino acids: CAISVMRETKETQYF. The CDR3 nucleotides read TGTGCCATCAGCGTAATGCGGGAGACTAAAGAGACCCAGTACTTC.

The J gene is TRBJ2-1, the V gene TRBV6-1; D may be TRBD1 (6 bases). The V end was cut by 5 bases, the J end by 6 bases, with 11 bases between. The CDR3 runs 13 residues. Looked up from germline, CDR1 is MNHNS and CDR2 is SASEGT. The CDR3 coding sequence is TGTGCCAGCAGTCGGGACACCTGCAATGAGCAGTTCTTC. Amino acid sequence: CASSRDTCNEQFF.

A few counts support this clonotype. The chain employs TRBV19 and TRBJ2-1; 7 bases fit TRBD1. Germline CDR1 and CDR2: LNHDA and SQIVND (reference sequence). Trimming cost V 5 bases and J 3 bases; bases outside gene matches: 10. The CDR3 loop spans 16 amino acids. The CDR3 sequence is CASSEDRVRDYNEQFF. CDR3 bases: TGTGCCAGTAGTGAAGACAGGGTCCGCGACTACAATGAGCAGTTCTTC.

This chain links TRBV6-6 with TRBJ2-2; D possibly uses TRBD1 or TRBD2 (7 bases each). The CDR3 is 17 residues long. V was trimmed by 5 bases and J by 7 bases, leaving 23 bases between them. Looked up from germline, CDR1 is MNHNY and CDR2 is SVGAGI (reference sequence). This CDR3 reads CASSLRQGMGGRGELFF. The DNA for the CDR3 is TGTGCCAGCAGTCTTCGACAGGGAATGGGAGGGCGCGGGGAGCTGTTTTTT.